This TCR beta chain originates from a study of blood T cell repertoires in COVID-19. V was pared by 4 bases and J by 4 bases, with 14 bases between. This CDR3 has 15 amino acids. Germline V gene data show CDR1 as LGHDT and CDR2 as YNNKEL (reference sequence). Clones were read by immunoSEQ multiplex PCR, and TCRdb kept only the in-frame ones, dropping some. Of about 140,000 clones in the sample, 76% were seen once. This TCR was sampled from a woman older than 75 with active or convalescent COVID-19. This chain connects TRBV3-1 (or the pseudogene TRBV3-2) to TRBJ2-1; possibly TRBD1 for D (5 bases). The sequenced sample consisted of peripheral blood. CDR3 bases: TGTGCCAGCAGCCTTGACAGAGACAATTACAATGAGCAGTTCTTC. Its protein product is CASSLDRDNYNEQFF.